This T cell receptor beta chain was captured by sequencing in a study of cytomegalovirus exposure and HLA in healthy donors. Whole-study context: Of all 380 or so donors who were genotyped, around 79% belonged to the Caucasian-associated ancestry cluster. The study, taken as a whole, reports: A missense variant in DCLRE1C was later tied to TCR beta V- and J-gene trimming.

The CDR3 consists of 16 residues. V lost 1 base and J 2 bases, leaving 12 bases between the germline ends. CDR1 LGHNA and CDR2 YNFKEQ come from the germline V gene. The PCR contained 60 Vbeta and 13 Jbeta primers. Here immunoSEQ multiplex PCR was the method, and the copy in TCRdb shows in-frame clones only, minus some. The sample has around 140,000 clones; roughly 9% are singletons. Comment on this clone: No antigen is known for it.

This receptor was identified in a woman in her thirties or forties in good health and CMV-seropositive. The material sequenced was PBMCs. V gene TRBV4-2 combines with J gene TRBJ2-1; maybe TRBD2 (6 bases). The CDR3 region has the DNA TGTGCCAGCAGCCAAGGTGGTAGCGGTCCCTACAATGAGCAGTTCTTC. Residues: CASSQGGSGPYNEQFF.